The clone carrying this TCR beta chain came up once. The method was immunoSEQ multiplex PCR; TCRdb's version includes in-frame clones alone and lacks a portion of them. Of about 120,000 clones listed, roughly 92% were seen once; the top ten hold approximately 1.3%. The data originate from a study of siplizumab effects on memory and regulatory T cells. The sample was CD4+ T cells sorted from blood. The sequence derives from a human donor in good health.

The CDR3 DNA is TGCGCCAGCAGCTTGCAACTGACAGGCAACTCTGGAAACACCATATATTTT. Its protein is CASSLQLTGNSGNTIYF. The chain joins TRBV5-1 to TRBJ1-3; a weak D match, TRBD1 (6 bases). Trimming took 1 base from V and 0 from J, leaving 14 bases between them. Germline V CDR1 and CDR2: SGHRS, YFSETQ. The CDR3 sequence is 17 residues long. Full variable domain (missing parts from reference TRBV5-1 and TRBJ1-3): KAGVTQTPRYLIKTRGQQVTLSCSPISGHRSVSWYQQTPGQGLQFLFEYFSETQRNKGNFPGRFSGRQFSNSRSEMNVSTLELGDSALYLCASSLQLTGNSGNTIYFGEGSWLTVV.